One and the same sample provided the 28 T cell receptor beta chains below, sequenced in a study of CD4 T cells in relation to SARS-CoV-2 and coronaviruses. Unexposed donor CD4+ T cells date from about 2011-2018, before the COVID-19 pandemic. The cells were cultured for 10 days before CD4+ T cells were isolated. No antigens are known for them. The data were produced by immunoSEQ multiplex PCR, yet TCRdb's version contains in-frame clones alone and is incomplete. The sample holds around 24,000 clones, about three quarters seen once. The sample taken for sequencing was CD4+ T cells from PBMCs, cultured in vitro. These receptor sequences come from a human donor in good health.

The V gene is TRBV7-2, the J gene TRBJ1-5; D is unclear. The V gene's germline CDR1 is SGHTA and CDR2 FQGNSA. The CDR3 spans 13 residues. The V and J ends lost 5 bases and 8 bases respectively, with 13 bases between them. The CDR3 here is CASSPDGGKPQHF. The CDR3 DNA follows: TGTGCCAGCAGCCCAGATGGCGGGAAGCCCCAGCATTTT.

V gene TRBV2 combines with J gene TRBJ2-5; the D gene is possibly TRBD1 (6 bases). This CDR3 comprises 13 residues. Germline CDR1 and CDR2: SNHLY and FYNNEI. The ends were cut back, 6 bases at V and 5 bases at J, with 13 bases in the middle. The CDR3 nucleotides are TGTGCCAGCAGATGGGGGCTTCGTGAGACCCAGTACTTC. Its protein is CASRWGLRETQYF.

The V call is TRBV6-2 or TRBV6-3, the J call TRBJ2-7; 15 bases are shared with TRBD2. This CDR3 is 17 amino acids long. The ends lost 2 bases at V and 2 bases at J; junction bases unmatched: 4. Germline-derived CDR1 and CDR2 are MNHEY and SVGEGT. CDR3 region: CASSYGLAGGLAYEQYF. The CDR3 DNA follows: TGTGCCAGCAGTTACGGACTAGCGGGGGGGCTGGCCTACGAGCAGTACTTC.

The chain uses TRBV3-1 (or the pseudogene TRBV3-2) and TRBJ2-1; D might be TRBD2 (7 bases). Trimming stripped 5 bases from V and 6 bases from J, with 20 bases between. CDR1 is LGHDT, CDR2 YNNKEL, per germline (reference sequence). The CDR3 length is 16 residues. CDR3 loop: CASSAPGGLGINEQFF. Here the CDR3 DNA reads TGTGCCAGCAGCGCACCGGGGGGCCTGGGAATCAATGAGCAGTTCTTC.

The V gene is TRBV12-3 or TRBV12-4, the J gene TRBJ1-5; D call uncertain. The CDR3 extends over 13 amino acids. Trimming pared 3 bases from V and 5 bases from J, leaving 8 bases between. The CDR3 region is CASSLYGDQPQHF. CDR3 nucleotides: TGTGCCAGCAGTTTGTACGGAGATCAGCCCCAGCATTTT.

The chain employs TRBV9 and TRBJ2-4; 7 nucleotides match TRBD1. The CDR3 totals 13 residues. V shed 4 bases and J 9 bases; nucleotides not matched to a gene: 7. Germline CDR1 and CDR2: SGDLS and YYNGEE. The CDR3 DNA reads TGTGCCAGCAGCCCTGGGACAGATAGCATTCAGTACTTC. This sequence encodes CASSPGTDSIQYF. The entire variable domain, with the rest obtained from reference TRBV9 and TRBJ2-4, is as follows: DSGVTQTPKHLITATGQRVTLRCSPRSGDLSVYWYQQSLDQGLQFLIQYYNGEERAKGNILERFSAQQFPDLHSELNLSSLELGDSALYFCASSPGTDSIQYFGAGTRLSVL.

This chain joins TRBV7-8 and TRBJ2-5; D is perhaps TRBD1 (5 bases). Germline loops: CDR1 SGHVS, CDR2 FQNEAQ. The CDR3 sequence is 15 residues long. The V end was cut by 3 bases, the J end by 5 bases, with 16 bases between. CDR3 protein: CASSFPTGMGETQYF. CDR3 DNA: TGTGCCAGCAGCTTTCCCACAGGCATGGGTGAGACCCAGTACTTC.

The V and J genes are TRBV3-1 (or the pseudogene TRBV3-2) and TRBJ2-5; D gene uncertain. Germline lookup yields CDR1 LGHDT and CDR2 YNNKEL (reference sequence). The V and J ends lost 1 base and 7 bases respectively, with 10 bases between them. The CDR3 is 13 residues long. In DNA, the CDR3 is TGTGCCAGCAGCCAAGGACATCCCGGGACCCAGTACTTC. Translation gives CASSQGHPGTQYF.

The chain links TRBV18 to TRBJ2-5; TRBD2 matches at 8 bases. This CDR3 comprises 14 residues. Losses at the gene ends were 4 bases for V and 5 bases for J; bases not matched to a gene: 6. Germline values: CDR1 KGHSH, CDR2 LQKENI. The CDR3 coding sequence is TGTGCCAGCTCACGAAGCGGGGGTGGCGAGACCCAGTACTTC. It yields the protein CASSRSGGGETQYF.

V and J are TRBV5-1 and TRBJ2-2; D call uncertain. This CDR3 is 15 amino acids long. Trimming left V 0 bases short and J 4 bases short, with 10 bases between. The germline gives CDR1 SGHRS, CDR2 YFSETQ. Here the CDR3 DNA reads TGCGCCAGCAGCTTGGCCAGGTCCGGCACCGGGGAGCTGTTTTTT. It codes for CASSLARSGTGELFF.

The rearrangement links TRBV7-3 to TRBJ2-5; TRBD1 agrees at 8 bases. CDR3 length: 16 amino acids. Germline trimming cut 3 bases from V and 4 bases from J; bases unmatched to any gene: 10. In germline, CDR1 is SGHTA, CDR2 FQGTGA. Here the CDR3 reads CASSFYGRGQGETQYF. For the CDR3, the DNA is TGTGCCAGCAGCTTTTATGGCAGGGGGCAAGGAGAGACCCAGTACTTC.

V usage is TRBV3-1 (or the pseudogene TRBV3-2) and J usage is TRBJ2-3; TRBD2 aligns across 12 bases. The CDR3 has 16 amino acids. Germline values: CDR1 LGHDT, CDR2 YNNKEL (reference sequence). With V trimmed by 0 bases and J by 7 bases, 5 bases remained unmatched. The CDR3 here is CASSQDVTSGGNTQYF. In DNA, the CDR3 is TGTGCCAGCAGCCAAGATGTAACTAGCGGGGGGAATACGCAGTATTTT.

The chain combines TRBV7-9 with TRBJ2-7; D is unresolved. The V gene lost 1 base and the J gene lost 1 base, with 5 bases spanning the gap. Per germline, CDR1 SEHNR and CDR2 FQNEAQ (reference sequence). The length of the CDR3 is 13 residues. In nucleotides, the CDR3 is TGTGCCAGCAGCTTAGTTTTGTCCTACGAGCAGTACTTC. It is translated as CASSLVLSYEQYF.

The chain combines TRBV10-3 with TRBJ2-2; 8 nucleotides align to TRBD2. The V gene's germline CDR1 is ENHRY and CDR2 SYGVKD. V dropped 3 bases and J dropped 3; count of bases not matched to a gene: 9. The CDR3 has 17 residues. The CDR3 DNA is TGTGCCATCAGTGACTCGGGAGGGGGAGATTACACCGGGGAGCTGTTTTTT. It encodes CAISDSGGGDYTGELFF.

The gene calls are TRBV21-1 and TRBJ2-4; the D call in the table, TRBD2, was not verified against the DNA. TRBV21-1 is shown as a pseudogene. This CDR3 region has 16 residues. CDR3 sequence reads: CASSKVAGVAKNIQYF. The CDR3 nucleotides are TGTGCCAGCAGCAAAGTTGCGGGAGTGGCCAAAAACATTCAGTACTTC.

The DNA for the CDR3 is TGTGCCACCAGCGGGACCGGGGAGCTGTTTTTT. It yields the protein CATSGTGELFF. This chain links TRBV10-3 with TRBJ2-2; TRBD2 might be the D (6 bases). The V end lost 10 bases, the J end lost 5 bases, and 8 bases lay between the germline ends. The CDR3 length is 11 residues. CDR1 is ENHRY and CDR2 is SYGVKD in the germline V gene.

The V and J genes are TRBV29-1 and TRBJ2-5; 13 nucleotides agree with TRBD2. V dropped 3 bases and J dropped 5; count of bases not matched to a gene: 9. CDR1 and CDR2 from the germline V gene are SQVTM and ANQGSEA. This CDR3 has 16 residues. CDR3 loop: CSVDRLAGGFGETQYF. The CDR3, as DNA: TGCAGCGTTGATCGACTAGCGGGGGGCTTCGGGGAGACCCAGTACTTC.

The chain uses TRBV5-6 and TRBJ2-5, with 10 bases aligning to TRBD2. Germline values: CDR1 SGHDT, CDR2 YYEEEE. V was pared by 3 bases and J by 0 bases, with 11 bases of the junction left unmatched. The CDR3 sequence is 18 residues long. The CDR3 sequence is CASSSPLTSGAHQETQYF. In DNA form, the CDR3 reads TGTGCCAGCAGCTCCCCCCTTACTAGCGGGGCCCACCAAGAGACCCAGTACTTC.

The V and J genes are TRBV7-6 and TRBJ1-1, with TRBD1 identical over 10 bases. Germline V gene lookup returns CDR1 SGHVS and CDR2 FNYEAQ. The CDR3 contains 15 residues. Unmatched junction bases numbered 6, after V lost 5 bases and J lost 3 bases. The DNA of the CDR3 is TGTGCCAGCAGCCCTCGGACAGGGGGGCACACTGAAGCTTTCTTT. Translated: CASSPRTGGHTEAFF. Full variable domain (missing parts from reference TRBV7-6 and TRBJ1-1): GAGVSQSPRYKVTKRGQDVALRCDPISGHVSLYWYRQALGQGPEFLTYFNYEAQQDKSGLPNDRFSAERPEGSISTLTIQRTEQRDSAMYRCASSPRTGGHTEAFFGQGTRLTVV.

CDR3 sequence: CASSPRGPAADTQYF. The CDR3 DNA follows: TGTGCCAGCAGCCCTCGGGGCCCAGCGGCAGATACGCAGTATTTT. This sequence joins TRBV9 and TRBJ2-3; D could derive from TRBD1 or TRBD2 (5 bases each). The germline V and J ends were trimmed by 4 bases and 4 bases, with 16 bases remaining between them. Germline V gives CDR1 SGDLS, CDR2 YYNGEE. This CDR3 is 15 amino acids long.

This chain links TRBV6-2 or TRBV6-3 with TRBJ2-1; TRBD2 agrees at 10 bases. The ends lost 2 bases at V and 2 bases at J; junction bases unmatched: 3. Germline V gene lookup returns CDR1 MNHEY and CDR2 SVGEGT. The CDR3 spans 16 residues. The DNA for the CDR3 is TGTGCCAGCAGTTACGTGAGCGGGAGGGCCTACAATGAGCAGTTCTTC. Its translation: CASSYVSGRAYNEQFF.

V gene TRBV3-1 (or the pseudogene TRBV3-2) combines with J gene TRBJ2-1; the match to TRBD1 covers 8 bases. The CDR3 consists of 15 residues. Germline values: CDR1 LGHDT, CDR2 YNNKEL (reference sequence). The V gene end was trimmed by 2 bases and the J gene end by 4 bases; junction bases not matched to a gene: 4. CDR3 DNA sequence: TGTGCCAGCAGCCAACAGGACAGGGTATACAATGAGCAGTTCTTC. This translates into CASSQQDRVYNEQFF.

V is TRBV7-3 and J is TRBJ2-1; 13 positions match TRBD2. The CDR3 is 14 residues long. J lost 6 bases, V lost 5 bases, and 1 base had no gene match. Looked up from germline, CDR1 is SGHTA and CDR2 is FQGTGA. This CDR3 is CASSTSGRANEQFF. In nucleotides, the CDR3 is TGTGCCAGCAGCACTAGCGGGAGGGCCAATGAGCAGTTCTTC.

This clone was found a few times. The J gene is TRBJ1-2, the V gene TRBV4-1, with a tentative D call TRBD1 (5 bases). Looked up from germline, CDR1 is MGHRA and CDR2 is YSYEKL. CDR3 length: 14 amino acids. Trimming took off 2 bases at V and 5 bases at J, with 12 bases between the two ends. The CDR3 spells CASSQRNRSYGYTF. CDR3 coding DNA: TGCGCCAGCAGCCAACGTAACAGGTCATATGGCTACACCTTC.

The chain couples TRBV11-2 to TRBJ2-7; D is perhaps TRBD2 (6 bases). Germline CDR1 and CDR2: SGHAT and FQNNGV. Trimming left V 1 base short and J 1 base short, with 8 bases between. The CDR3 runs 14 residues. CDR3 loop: CASSLAGVSYEQYF. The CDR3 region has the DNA TGTGCCAGCAGCTTAGCGGGGGTTTCCTACGAGCAGTACTTC.

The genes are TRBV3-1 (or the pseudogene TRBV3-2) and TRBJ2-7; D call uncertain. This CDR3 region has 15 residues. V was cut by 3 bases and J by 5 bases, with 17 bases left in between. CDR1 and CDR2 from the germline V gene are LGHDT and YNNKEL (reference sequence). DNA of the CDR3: TGTGCCAGCAGCCATCGGGTCCTGGTAGGCCACGAGCAGTACTTC. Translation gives CASSHRVLVGHEQYF.

The CDR3 loop reads CASSPGQDTIYF. CDR3 bases: TGTGCCAGCAGCCCCGGACAGGACACCATATATTTT. The chain employs TRBV6-5 and TRBJ1-3, with 7 bases aligning to TRBD1. The junction had 4 bases not matched to a gene; V was cut back by 6 bases and J by 8 bases. Germline V gives CDR1 MNHEY, CDR2 SVGAGI. The CDR3 totals 12 residues.

Here the CDR3 reads CASSVVGELGELFF. CDR3 DNA: TGTGCCAGCAGCGTAGTGGGCGAACTCGGGGAGCTGTTTTTT. This rearrangement joins TRBV9 to TRBJ2-2; unclear D gene. CDR1 SGDLS and CDR2 YYNGEE come from the germline V gene. The V end lost 0 bases, the J end lost 7 bases, and 10 bases lay between the germline ends. CDR3 length equals 14 residues. The whole variable domain, remainder taken from reference TRBV9 and TRBJ2-2, is DSGVTQTPKHLITATGQRVTLRCSPRSGDLSVYWYQQSLDQGLQFLIQYYNGEERAKGNILERFSAQQFPDLHSELNLSSLELGDSALYFCASSVVGELGELFFGEGSRLTVL.